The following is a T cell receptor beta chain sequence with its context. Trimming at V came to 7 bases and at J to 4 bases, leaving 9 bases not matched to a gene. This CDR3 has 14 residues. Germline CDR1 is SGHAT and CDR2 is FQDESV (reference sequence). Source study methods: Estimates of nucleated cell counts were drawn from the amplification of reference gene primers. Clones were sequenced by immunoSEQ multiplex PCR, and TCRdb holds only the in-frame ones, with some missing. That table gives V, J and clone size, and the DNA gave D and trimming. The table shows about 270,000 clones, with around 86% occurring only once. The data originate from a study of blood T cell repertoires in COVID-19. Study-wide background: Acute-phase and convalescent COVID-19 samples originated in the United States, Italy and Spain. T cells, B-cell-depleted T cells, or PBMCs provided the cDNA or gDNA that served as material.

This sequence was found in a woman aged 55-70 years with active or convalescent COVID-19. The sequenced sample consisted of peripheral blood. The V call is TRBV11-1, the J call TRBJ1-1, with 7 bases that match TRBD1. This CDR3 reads CASNLNRGPTEAFF. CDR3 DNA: TGTGCCAGCAACCTCAACAGGGGTCCCACTGAAGCTTTCTTT.